This T cell receptor (beta chain) came from a study of blood T cell repertoires in COVID-19. As for the study in general: Samples representing acute and convalescent COVID-19 were sourced from the United States, Italy and Spain.

The CDR3 consists of 15 residues. The germline V gene has CDR1 MNHEY and CDR2 SVGEGT. The ends were cut back, 0 bases at V and 5 bases at J, with 13 bases in the middle. Sequenced by immunoSEQ multiplex PCR; TCRdb stores in-frame clones only, minus some. The sample records roughly 230,000 clones, about 85% being singletons. This sequence was found in a woman aged 80 or older with acute or convalescent COVID-19. Sequences were obtained from peripheral blood. The chain has TRBV6-2 or TRBV6-3 and TRBJ1-2; D is uncertain. CDR3 coding DNA: TGTGCCAGCAGTTACTCCGGGGTCCCCGCGTATGGCTACACCTTC. Amino acids: CASSYSGVPAYGYTF.